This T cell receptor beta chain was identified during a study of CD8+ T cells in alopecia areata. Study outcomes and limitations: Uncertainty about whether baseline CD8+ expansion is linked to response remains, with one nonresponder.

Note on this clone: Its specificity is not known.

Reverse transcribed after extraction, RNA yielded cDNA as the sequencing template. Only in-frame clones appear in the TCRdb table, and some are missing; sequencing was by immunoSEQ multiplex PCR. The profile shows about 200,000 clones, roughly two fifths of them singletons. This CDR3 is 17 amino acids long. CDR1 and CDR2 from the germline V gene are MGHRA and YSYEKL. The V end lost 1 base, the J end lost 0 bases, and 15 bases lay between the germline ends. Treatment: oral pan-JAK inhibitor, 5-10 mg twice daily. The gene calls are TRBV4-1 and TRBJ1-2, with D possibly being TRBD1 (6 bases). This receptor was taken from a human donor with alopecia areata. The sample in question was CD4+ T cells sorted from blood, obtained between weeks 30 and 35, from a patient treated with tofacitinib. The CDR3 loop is CASSQGNRASTNYGYTF. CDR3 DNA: TGCGCCAGCAGCCAAGGCAACAGGGCGTCTACTAACTATGGCTACACCTTC.